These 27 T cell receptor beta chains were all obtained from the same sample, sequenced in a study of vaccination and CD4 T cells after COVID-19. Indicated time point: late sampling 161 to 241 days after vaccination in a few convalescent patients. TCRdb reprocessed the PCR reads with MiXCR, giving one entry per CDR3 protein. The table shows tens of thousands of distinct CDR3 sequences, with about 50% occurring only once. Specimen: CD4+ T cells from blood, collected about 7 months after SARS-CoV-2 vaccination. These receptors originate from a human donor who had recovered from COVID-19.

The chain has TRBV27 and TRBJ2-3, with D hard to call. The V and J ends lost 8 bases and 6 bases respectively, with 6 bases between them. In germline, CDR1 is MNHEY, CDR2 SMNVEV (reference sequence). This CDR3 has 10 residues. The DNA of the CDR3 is TGTGCCAGCGGAACGGATACGCAGTATTTT. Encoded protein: CASGTDTQYF.

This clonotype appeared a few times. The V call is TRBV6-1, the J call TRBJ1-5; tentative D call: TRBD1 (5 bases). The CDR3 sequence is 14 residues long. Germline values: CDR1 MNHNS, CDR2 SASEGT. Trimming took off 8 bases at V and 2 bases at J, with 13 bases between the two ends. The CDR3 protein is CASQTGVGNQPQHF. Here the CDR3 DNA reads TGTGCCAGCCAGACGGGGGTAGGCAATCAGCCCCAGCATTTT.

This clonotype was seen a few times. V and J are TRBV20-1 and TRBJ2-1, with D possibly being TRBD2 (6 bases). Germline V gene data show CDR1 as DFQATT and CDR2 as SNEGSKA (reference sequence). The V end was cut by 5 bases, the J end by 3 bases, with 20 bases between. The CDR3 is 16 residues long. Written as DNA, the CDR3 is TGCAGTGCTTTACACGGGACTTCGGTGCTCTACAATGAGCAGTTCTTC. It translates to CSALHGTSVLYNEQFF.

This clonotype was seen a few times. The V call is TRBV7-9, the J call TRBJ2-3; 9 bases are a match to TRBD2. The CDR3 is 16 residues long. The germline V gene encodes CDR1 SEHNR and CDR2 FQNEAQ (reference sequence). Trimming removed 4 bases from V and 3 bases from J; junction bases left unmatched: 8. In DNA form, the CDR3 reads TGTGCCAGCAGCTCTCAGGGACTAGCAAGAACAGATACGCAGTATTTT. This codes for CASSSQGLARTDTQYF.

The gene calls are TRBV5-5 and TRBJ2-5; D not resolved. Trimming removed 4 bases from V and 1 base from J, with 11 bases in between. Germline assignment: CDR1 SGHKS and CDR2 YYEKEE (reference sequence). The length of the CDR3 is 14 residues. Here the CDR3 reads CASSPSGFQETQYF. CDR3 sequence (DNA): TGTGCCAGCAGCCCCAGTGGGTTCCAAGAGACCCAGTACTTC.

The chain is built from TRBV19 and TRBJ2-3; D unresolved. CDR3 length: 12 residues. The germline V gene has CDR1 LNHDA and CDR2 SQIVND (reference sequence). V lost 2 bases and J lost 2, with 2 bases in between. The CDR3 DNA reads TGTGCCAGTAGTATAAACACAGATACGCAGTATTTT. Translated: CASSINTDTQYF.

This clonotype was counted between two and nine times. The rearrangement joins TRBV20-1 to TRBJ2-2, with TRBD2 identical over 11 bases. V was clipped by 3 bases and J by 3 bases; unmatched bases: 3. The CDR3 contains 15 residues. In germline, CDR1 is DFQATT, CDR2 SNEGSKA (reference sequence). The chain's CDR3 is CSASPLAGDTGELFF. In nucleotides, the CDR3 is TGCAGTGCTAGTCCACTAGCGGGGGACACCGGGGAGCTGTTTTTT.

DNA for the CDR3: TGCAGTGCTAGTAATCCGGACAGGGACGGTGAAGCTTTCTTT. As protein: CSASNPDRDGEAFF. The chain employs TRBV20-1 and TRBJ1-1; 8 nucleotides align to TRBD1. Germline CDR1 reads DFQATT; CDR2 reads SNEGSKA (reference sequence). The junction had 10 bases not matched to a gene; V was cut back by 3 bases and J by 7 bases. CDR3 length: 14 amino acids.

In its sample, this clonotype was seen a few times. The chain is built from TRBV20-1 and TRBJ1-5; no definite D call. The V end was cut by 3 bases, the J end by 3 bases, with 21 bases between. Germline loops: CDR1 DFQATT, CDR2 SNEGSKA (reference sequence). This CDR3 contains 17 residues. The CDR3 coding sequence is TGCAGTGCTAGTAGCGCACTTCTCGGGGAGCTCAATCAGCCCCAGCATTTT. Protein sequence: CSASSALLGELNQPQHF.

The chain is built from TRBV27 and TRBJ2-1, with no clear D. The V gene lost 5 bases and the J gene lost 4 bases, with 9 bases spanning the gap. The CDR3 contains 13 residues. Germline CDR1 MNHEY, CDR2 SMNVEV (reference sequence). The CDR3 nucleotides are TGTGCCAGCAGTCACCTGGAATACAATGAGCAGTTCTTC. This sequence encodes CASSHLEYNEQFF.

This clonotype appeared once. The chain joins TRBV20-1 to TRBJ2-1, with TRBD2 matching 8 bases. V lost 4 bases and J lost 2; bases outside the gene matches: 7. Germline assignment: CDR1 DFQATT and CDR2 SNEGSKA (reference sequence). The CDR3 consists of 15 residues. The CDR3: CSATQVGLAYNEQFF. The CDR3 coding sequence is TGCAGTGCTACCCAGGTGGGACTAGCCTACAATGAGCAGTTCTTC.

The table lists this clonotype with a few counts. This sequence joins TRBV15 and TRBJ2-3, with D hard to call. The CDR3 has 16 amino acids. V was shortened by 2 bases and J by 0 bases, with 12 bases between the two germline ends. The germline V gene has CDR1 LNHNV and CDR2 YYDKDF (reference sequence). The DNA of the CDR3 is TGTGCCACCAGCAGAATCGTCGAACTGAGCACAGATACGCAGTATTTT. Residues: CATSRIVELSTDTQYF.

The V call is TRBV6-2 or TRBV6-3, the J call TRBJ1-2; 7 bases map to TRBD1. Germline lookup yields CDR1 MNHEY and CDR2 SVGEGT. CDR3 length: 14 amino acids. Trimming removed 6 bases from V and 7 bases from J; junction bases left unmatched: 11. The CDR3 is CASRQGGRGPGYTF. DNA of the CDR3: TGTGCCAGCAGACAAGGGGGCAGGGGTCCTGGCTACACCTTC.

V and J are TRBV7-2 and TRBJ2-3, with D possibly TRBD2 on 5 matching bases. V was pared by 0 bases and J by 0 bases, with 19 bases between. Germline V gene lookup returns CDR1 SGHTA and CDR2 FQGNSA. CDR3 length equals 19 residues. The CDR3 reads CASSLAVLPVALSTDTQYF. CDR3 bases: TGTGCCAGCAGCTTAGCGGTTCTCCCTGTAGCGTTAAGCACAGATACGCAGTATTTT.

The DNA of the CDR3 is TGCAGTGCTAGTAACGGAGGCGGTAGTGATGAGCAGTTCTTC. Protein product: CSASNGGGSDEQFF. The chain has TRBV20-1 and TRBJ2-1; D possibly corresponds to TRBD2 (5 bases). The CDR3 is 14 residues long. Germline V gives CDR1 DFQATT, CDR2 SNEGSKA (reference sequence). Trimming pared 3 bases from V and 8 bases from J, leaving 17 bases between.

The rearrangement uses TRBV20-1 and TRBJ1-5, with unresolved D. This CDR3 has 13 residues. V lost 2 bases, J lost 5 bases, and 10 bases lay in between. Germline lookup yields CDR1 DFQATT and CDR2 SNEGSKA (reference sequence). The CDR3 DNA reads TGCAGTGCTAGACCAAGCAGTTATCAGCCCCAGCATTTT. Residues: CSARPSSYQPQHF.

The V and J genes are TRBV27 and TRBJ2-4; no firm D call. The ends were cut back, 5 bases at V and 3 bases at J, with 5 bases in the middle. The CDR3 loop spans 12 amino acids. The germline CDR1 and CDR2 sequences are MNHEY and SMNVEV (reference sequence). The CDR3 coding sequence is TGTGCCAGCAGTCTGGGCAAAAACATTCAGTACTTC. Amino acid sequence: CASSLGKNIQYF.

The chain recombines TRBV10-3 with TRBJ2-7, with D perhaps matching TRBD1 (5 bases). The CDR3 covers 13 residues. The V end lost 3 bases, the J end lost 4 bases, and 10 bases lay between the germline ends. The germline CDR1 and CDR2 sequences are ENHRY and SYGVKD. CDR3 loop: CAISDHRTYEQYF. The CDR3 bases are TGTGCCATCAGTGATCACAGGACATACGAGCAGTACTTC.

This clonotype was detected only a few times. The CDR3, as DNA: TGTGCCAGCAGCCATTCTGGACTAGCGGTAAACTACGAGCAGTACTTC. It encodes CASSHSGLAVNYEQYF. The chain is built from TRBV7-9 and TRBJ2-7; 10 bases line up with TRBD2. This CDR3 spans 16 amino acids. Trimming at V came to 5 bases and at J to 3 bases, leaving 10 bases not matched to a gene. CDR1 and CDR2 from the germline V gene are SEHNR and FQNEAQ (reference sequence).

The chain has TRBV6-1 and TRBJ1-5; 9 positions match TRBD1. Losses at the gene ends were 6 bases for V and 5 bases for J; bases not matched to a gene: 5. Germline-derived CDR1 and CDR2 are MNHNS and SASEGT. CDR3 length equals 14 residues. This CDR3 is CASRTNRGHQPQHF. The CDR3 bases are TGTGCCAGCAGGACAAACAGGGGGCATCAGCCCCAGCATTTT.

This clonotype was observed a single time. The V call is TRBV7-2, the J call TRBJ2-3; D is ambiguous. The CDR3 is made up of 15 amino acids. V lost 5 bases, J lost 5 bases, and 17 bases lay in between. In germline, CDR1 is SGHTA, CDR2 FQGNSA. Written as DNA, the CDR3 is TGTGCCAGCAGCCCAGACGGCACTCCGGGAGATACGCAGTATTTT. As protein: CASSPDGTPGDTQYF.

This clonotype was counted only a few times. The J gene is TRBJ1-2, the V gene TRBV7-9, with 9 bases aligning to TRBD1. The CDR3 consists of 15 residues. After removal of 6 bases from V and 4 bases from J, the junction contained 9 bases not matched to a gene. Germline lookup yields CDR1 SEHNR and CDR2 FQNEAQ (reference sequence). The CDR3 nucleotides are TGTGCCAGCAGTTATTGGGACAGGGAACCCTATGGCTACACCTTC. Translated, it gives CASSYWDREPYGYTF.

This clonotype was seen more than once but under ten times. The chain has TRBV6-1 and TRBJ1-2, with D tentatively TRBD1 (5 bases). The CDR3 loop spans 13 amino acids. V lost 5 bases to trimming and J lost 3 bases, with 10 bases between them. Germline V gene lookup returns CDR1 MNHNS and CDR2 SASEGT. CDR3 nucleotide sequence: TGTGCCAGCAGTACCGGGACCCACTATGGCTACACCTTC. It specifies CASSTGTHYGYTF.

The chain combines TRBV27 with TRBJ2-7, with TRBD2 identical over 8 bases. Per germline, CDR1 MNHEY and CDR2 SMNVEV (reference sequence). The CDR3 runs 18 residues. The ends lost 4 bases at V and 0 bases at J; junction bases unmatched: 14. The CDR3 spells CASSSTPKLAASSYEQYF. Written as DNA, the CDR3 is TGTGCCAGCAGTTCGACACCGAAACTAGCGGCGTCCTCCTACGAGCAGTACTTC.

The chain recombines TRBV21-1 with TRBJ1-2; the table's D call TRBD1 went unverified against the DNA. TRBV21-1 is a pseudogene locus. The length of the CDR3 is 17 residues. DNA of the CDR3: TGTGCCAGCAGCGGACAAATCAGACAGGGGCGATTCTATGGCTACACCTTC. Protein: CASSGQIRQGRFYGYTF.

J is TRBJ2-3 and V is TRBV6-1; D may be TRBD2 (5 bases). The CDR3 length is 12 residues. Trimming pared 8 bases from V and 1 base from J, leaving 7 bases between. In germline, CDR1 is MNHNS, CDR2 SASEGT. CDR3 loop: CASRDGTDTQYF. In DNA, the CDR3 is TGTGCCAGCCGGGATGGCACAGATACGCAGTATTTT.

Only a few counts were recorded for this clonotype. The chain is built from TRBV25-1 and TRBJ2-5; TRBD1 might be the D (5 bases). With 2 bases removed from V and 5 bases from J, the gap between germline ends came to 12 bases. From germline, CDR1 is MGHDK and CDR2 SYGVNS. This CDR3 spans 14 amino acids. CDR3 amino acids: CASSEITGRETQYF. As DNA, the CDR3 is TGTGCCAGCAGTGAAATCACAGGTCGGGAGACCCAGTACTTC.